One sample yielded the 4 T cell receptor beta chains listed below, sequenced in a study of T-cell memory formation after mild COVID-19. TCRdb re-derived calls from the 5' RACE reads in MiXCR, one entry per CDR3 protein. Here the sample spans roughly 12,000 distinct CDR3 sequences, around 13% being singletons. Sequenced input: PBMCs or a T cell subset sorted from them (not recorded which). These receptor sequences come from a man aged 18-30 years who had mild COVID-19 (a few samples of this study predate the infection). Cell type and time point are not known.

Regarding this clonotype: Possible read error: a much larger clone is one base away. This chain joins TRBV12-3 or TRBV12-4 and TRBJ2-2; D gene uncertain. The CDR3 totals 14 residues. The V end lost 9 bases, the J end lost 6 bases, and 17 bases lay between the germline ends. The chain's CDR3 is CASNGQWKAGELFF. The CDR3 coding sequence is TGTGCCAGTAACGGGCAGTGGAAGGCCGGGGAGCTGTTTTTT.

The sample holds many counts of this clonotype. This chain links TRBV20-1 with TRBJ1-1; the D is unclear. Looked up from germline, CDR1 is DFQATT and CDR2 is SNEGSKA (reference sequence). The ends were cut back, 1 base at V and 3 bases at J, with 6 bases in the middle. The CDR3 is made up of 12 amino acids. CDR3 sequence: CSARVGDTEAFF. The DNA for the CDR3 is TGCAGTGCTAGAGTGGGAGACACTGAAGCTTTCTTT.

This clonotype has ten or more counts. The chain employs TRBV20-1 and TRBJ2-6; no firm D call. Trimming shortened V by 1 base and J by 0 bases, and 10 bases separated the two germline ends. The CDR3 consists of 16 residues. In germline, CDR1 is DFQATT, CDR2 SNEGSKA (reference sequence). CDR3 amino acids: CSARVVALSGANVLTF. Here the CDR3 DNA reads TGCAGTGCTAGAGTAGTAGCTCTCTCTGGGGCCAACGTCCTGACTTTC.

DNA of the CDR3: TGTGCCAGCAGCCAACAGGGGGATTCCTACGAGCAGTACTTC. Translation gives CASSQQGDSYEQYF. The V gene is TRBV11-1, the J gene TRBJ2-7, with TRBD1 matching over 8 bases. Germline V lookup: CDR1 SGHAT, CDR2 FQDESV (reference sequence). Unmatched junction bases numbered 4, after V lost 5 bases and J lost 1 base. CDR3 length: 14 residues.